This is a list of T cell receptor beta chains from one sample in a study of post-analysis software for immune sequencing data. TCRdb reprocessed the PCR reads via MiXCR and lists one record per CDR3 protein. The sample consists of hundreds of thousands of distinct CDR3 sequences, 44% of them appearing once. The sequencing sample was made of blood. The receptors shown here come from a girl under 18 with multiple sclerosis. Both conserved end residues are part of each CDR3. A D gene is named only where the DNA matches it firmly. Not every row has a clone size; where given, it reads once, few, many or a size class.

D gene	V gene	CDR3 length	clone size	J gene	CDR3 protein	CDR3 DNA
TRBD1	TRBV5-6	16	-	TRBJ2-7	CASSLLWDRSSYEQYF	TGTGCCAGCAGCTTGTTATGGGACAGGAGCTCCTACGAGCAGTACTTC
-	TRBV10-3	17	-	TRBJ1-5	CAISDGRLTVGNQPQHF	TGTGCCATCAGTGATGGCCGTTTGACTGTGGGCAATCAGCCCCAGCATTTT
TRBD2	TRBV12-3/TRBV12-4	14	-	TRBJ2-7	CASRIAGGGYEQYF	TGTGCCAGCAGGATAGCGGGAGGGGGCTACGAGCAGTACTTC
TRBD1	TRBV15	15	-	TRBJ1-2	CATSKEGQPFYGYTF	TGTGCCACCAGCAAGGAGGGACAGCCGTTCTATGGCTACACCTTC
-	TRBV7-9	14	-	TRBJ2-3	CASGAERSTDTQYF	TGTGCCAGCGGCGCCGAGCGGAGCACAGATACGCAGTATTTT
-	TRBV6-6	13	few	TRBJ2-7	CASSYAWNYEQYF	TGTGCCAGCAGTTATGCATGGAACTACGAGCAGTACTTC
-	TRBV5-1	14	once	TRBJ1-6	CASSVDVGNSPLHF	TGCGCCAGCAGCGTAGACGTAGGGAATTCACCCCTCCACTTT
-	TRBV29-1	13	-	TRBJ2-7	CSGETGSSDEQYF	TGCAGCGGGGAGACAGGCTCGTCTGACGAGCAGTACTTC
TRBD2	TRBV7-2	20	-	TRBJ2-3	CASSWTDASGGLRGTDTQYF	TGTGCCAGCAGCTGGACCGATGCTAGCGGGGGTCTAAGGGGCACAGATACGCAGTATTTT
-	TRBV12-3/TRBV12-4	14	-	TRBJ2-3	CASSSYKGTDTQYF	TGTGCCAGCAGCAGTTATAAGGGCACAGATACGCAGTATTTT
-	TRBV20-1	13	-	TRBJ2-3	CSARDFHTDTQYF	TGCAGTGCTAGAGACTTCCACACAGATACGCAGTATTTT
-	TRBV2	13	-	TRBJ2-7	CASSGGASYEQYF	TGTGCCAGCAGTGGCGGAGCCTCCTACGAGCAGTACTTC
-	TRBV20-1	12	-	TRBJ2-5	CGATGDPGEQYF	TGCGGTGCTACTGGGGACCCGGGAGAGCAGTACTTC
-	TRBV21-1	15	-	TRBJ2-7	CASSKWRDRGYEQYF	TGTGCCAGCAGCAAATGGCGGGACAGGGGATACGAGCAGTACTTC
-	TRBV6-2/TRBV6-3	13	few	TRBJ2-7	CAITDGSSYEQYF	TGTGCCATTACGGACGGGAGCTCCTACGAGCAGTACTTC
-	TRBV6-1	15	-	TRBJ1-1	CASRARTALNTEAFF	TGTGCCAGCAGGGCCCGGACGGCTCTTAACACTGAAGCTTTCTTT
TRBD2	TRBV10-3	14	-	TRBJ2-4	CAINPSGRAGEQYF	TGTGCCATCAATCCTAGCGGGAGGGCTGGTGAGCAGTACTTC
-	TRBV5-6	13	-	TRBJ2-1	CASTIGSYNEQFF	TGTGCCAGCACCATCGGATCCTACAATGAGCAGTTCTTC
-	TRBV4-1	15	-	TRBJ1-5	CASSQPVEGNQPQHF	TGCGCCAGCAGCCAACCCGTAGAGGGCAATCAGCCCCAGCATTTT
TRBD1	TRBV9	14	-	TRBJ2-1	CASSRDRGIDEQFF	TGTGCCAGCAGCCGGGACAGGGGCATCGATGAGCAGTTCTTC
TRBD2	TRBV4-1	17	-	TRBJ2-5	CASSHGYGGRAQETQYF	TGCGCCAGCAGCCACGGTTACGGCGGGAGGGCCCAAGAGACCCAGTACTTC
-	TRBV4-2	15	-	TRBJ2-3	CASSQDDRPTDTQYF	TGTGCCAGCAGCCAAGATGATAGGCCCACAGATACGCAGTATTTT
-	TRBV11-2	15	many	TRBJ2-6	CASRPAESGANVLTF	TGTGCCAGCAGGCCCGCGGAATCTGGGGCCAACGTCCTGACTTTC
-	TRBV7-7	14	-	TRBJ2-1	CASSSGPSGNEQFF	TGTGCCAGCAGCTCAGGACCGTCGGGCAATGAGCAGTTCTTC